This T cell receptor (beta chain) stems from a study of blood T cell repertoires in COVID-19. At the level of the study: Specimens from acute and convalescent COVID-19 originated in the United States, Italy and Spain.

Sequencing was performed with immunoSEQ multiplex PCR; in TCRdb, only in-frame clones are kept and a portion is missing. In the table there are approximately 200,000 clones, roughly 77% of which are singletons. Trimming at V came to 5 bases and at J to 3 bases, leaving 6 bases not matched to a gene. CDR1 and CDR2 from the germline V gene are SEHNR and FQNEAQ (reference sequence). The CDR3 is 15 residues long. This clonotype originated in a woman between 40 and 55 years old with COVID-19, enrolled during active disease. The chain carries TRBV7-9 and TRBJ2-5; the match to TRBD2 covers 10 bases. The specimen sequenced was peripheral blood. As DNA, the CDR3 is TGTGCCAGCAGCAGACCTAGCGGGAGAGAAGAGACCCAGTACTTC. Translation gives CASSRPSGREETQYF.